This TCR beta chain was captured in a study of cytomegalovirus exposure and HLA in healthy donors. General study results and limits: A later analysis revealed that TCR association rates differed between HLA loci, peaking at DRB1 and bottoming out at HLA-C. By a later analysis, the bulk of CMV-associated TCR beta chains appeared HLA-restricted.

In the case of this clone: The antigen remains undetermined.

CDR1 LGHNA and CDR2 YNFKEQ come from the germline V gene. J gave up 0 bases and V 0 bases, and 8 bases lay outside the gene matches. CDR3 length: 19 residues. Primers: 60 Vbeta forward and 13 Jbeta reverse. Data came from immunoSEQ multiplex PCR; TCRdb stores just in-frame clones and leaves some out. Of 99,000 or so clones in the sample, over 60% are singletons; the top ten hold approximately 16%. The J gene is TRBJ2-1, the V gene TRBV4-2; the match to TRBD2 covers 10 bases. The TCR sequence derives from a man aged 55 to 70 in good health and CMV-seropositive. The sample consisted of PBMCs. The CDR3 region is CASSQEVAGGLSSYNEQFF. The CDR3 DNA sequence: TGTGCCAGCAGCCAAGAGGTAGCGGGGGGATTAAGCTCCTACAATGAGCAGTTCTTC.